This is a list of T cell receptor beta chains from one sample in a study of T cell repertoires in cytomegalovirus infection. MiXCR, run by TCRdb on the reads, gives a single entry per CDR3 protein. The profile shows roughly 630,000 distinct CDR3 sequences, roughly 24% of them singletons. The sequenced sample was CD8+ T cells from PBMCs. The source of these receptors is a human donor in good health (CMV status not recorded). Some clones in this sample may be carry-over from other donors' samples. Each CDR3 is given with its conserved first and last residue. Fields, in order: J gene, clone size, V gene, CDR3 length, D gene, CDR3 DNA, CDR3 protein. The D gene is left open where the match is weak. Only some rows state a clone size, as once, few, many or a class for expanded clones.

TRBJ2-5	NA	TRBV27	15	TRBD2	TGTGCCAGCAGGACTAGCGGGGATTATCAAGAGACCCAGTACTTC	CASRTSGDYQETQYF
TRBJ2-5	NA	TRBV4-2	14	TRBD1	TGTGCCAGCAGCCCCCGAGGACAGGGGGAGACCCAGTACTTC	CASSPRGQGETQYF
TRBJ2-2	few	TRBV7-9	16	TRBD1	TGTGCCAGCAGCACATCAGGGGGCGCGAGCACCGGGGAGCTGTTTTTT	CASSTSGGASTGELFF
TRBJ1-1	few	TRBV6-2/TRBV6-3	16	NA	TGTGCCAGCAGCCCCGTAACGGGACAATTCAACACTGAAGCTTTCTTT	CASSPVTGQFNTEAFF
TRBJ2-2	many	TRBV2	14	TRBD1	TGTGCGTTGCTGGGACAGGCGAACACCGGGGAGCTGTTTTTT	CALLGQANTGELFF
TRBJ2-5	NA	TRBV6-6	12	NA	TGTGCCAGCACCCAGGGCGGGGAGACCCAGTACTTC	CASTQGGETQYF
TRBJ2-7	few	TRBV20-1	14	NA	TGCAGTGCTAGAGAGCCGGGACTGACCTACGAGCAGTACTTC	CSAREPGLTYEQYF
TRBJ1-2	NA	TRBV7-9	11	NA	TGTGCCAGCAGCTTAGATGCAGGCTACACCTTC	CASSLDAGYTF
TRBJ2-3	many	TRBV12-3/TRBV12-4	12	NA	TGTGCCAGCAGGACGGATCTCGATACGCAGTATTTT	CASRTDLDTQYF
TRBJ2-7	few	TRBV19	13	NA	TGTGCCAGTAGTAGTAAAGAGGACTACGAGCAGTACTTC	CASSSKEDYEQYF
TRBJ2-1	many	TRBV19	15	TRBD1	TGTGCCAGTAGCAAGGGACAGAGCTCCTACAATGAGCAGTTCTTC	CASSKGQSSYNEQFF
TRBJ2-1	once	TRBV19	15	NA	TGTGCCAGTAGTATCGTGGGGGGGCCAGTCAATGAGCAGTTCTTC	CASSIVGGPVNEQFF
TRBJ2-2	NA	TRBV2	13	NA	TGTGCCAGCAGTGAAGGTGGGGCCGGGGAGCTGTTTTTT	CASSEGGAGELFF
TRBJ2-2	many	TRBV7-8	14	NA	TGTGCCAGCAGCTTAGTACTGAACACCGGGGAGCTGTTTTTT	CASSLVLNTGELFF
TRBJ1-2	few	TRBV29-1	11	NA	TGCAGCGTTTTTCTGCGCTATGGCTACACCTTC	CSVFLRYGYTF
TRBJ2-2	few	TRBV7-6	18	NA	TGTGCTAGCAGCTTAGGGGTCGCGACAAGAGCGAACACCGGGGAGCTGTTTTTT	CASSLGVATRANTGELFF
TRBJ1-1	few	TRBV5-1	14	TRBD1	TGCGCCAGCAGCACCGGGACAGGGGAAACTGAAGCTTTCTTT	CASSTGTGETEAFF
TRBJ1-1	many	TRBV7-8	16	NA	TGTGCCAGCAGCTTAGCACTATTCAAGGGATACACTGAAGCTTTCTTT	CASSLALFKGYTEAFF
TRBJ1-1	few	TRBV5-1	15	TRBD1	TGCGCCAACAGCTACCGACAGGGAATGAACACTGAAGCTTTCTTT	CANSYRQGMNTEAFF
TRBJ1-2	NA	TRBV6-5	13	NA	TGTGCCAGCAGTCAACAGAGTCTATATGGCTACACCTTC	CASSQQSLYGYTF
TRBJ2-3	NA	TRBV2	14	TRBD2	TGTGCCAGCAGTGAGCGGGGGGGCACAGATACGCAGTATTTT	CASSERGGTDTQYF
TRBJ1-1	NA	TRBV27	16	NA	TGTGCCAGCAGTTTCGTGGCAGGGGAGTTGAACACTGAAGCTTTCTTT	CASSFVAGELNTEAFF
TRBJ1-1	many	TRBV7-3	18	NA	TGTGCCAGCAGCTTAAGTCGGGCACGGGGCTACATGAACACTGAAGCTTTCTTT	CASSLSRARGYMNTEAFF
TRBJ1-2	few	TRBV7-8	15	NA	TGTGCCAGCAGCCAGAAACCCAGGGATTTGAATGGCTACACCTTC	CASSQKPRDLNGYTF
TRBJ2-1	few	TRBV7-9	16	TRBD2	TGTGCCAGCAGCCCACCAGGGACTACCTCCTACAATGAGCAGTTCTTC	CASSPPGTTSYNEQFF
TRBJ1-5	few	TRBV6-6	16	NA	TGTGCCAGCAGTTACTCGCAGCCCCGGGAGGATCAGCCCCAGCATTTT	CASSYSQPREDQPQHF
TRBJ2-3	NA	TRBV5-5	14	NA	TGTGCCAGCAGCTCCGGGACTCACACAGATACGCAGTATTTT	CASSSGTHTDTQYF
TRBJ1-4	NA	TRBV20-1	14	NA	TGCAGTGCTAGACCTCTTACAGGGCATGAAAAACTGTTTTTT	CSARPLTGHEKLFF
TRBJ1-1	NA	TRBV2	13	NA	TGTGCCAGTCCGGGCCCCCTAAACACTGAAGCTTTCTTT	CASPGPLNTEAFF
TRBJ1-1	NA	TRBV20-1	8	NA	TGCAGTGCTAGTCGCGCTTTCTTT	CSASRAFF
TRBJ1-1	NA	TRBV29-1	11	NA	TGCAGCGTAAAGCCTAGGGCCTCCGGGCCCTTT	CSVKPRASGPF
TRBJ1-1	many	TRBV7-9	15	NA	TGTGCCAGCAGCTTAGCGCTGGAGGGGAACACTGAAGCTTTCTTT	CASSLALEGNTEAFF
TRBJ2-3	many	TRBV12-3/TRBV12-4	16	NA	TGTGCCAGCAGTTTCCCTTTCAGGGGGAGGACAGATACGCAGTATTTT	CASSFPFRGRTDTQYF